This T cell receptor (beta chain) was identified in a study of memory CD4+ T cells and cytomegalovirus serostatus. Single viable CD3+CD4+CD8-CD45RO+ cells were sorted as the memory CD4+ T cells. After thawing, CD4+ T cells were positively selected. Study observations and caveats: The CMV-associated TCR signature appears largely within the CD4+ memory repertoire. Median bootstrapped AUC for CMV status was about 0.96 originally, approximately 0.9 US-trained. 67 of 164 known CMV-associated TCRbeta sequences appeared in CD4+ memory.

The J segment lost 7 bases and the V segment lost 3 bases, leaving 8 bases of the junction unmatched. Germline V lookup: CDR1 MRHNA, CDR2 SNTAGT. CDR3 length equals 15 residues. Points on this clone: Its cognate antigen is unknown.

The method was immunoSEQ multiplex PCR; TCRdb's version includes in-frame clones alone and lacks a portion of them. Of 45,000 to 60,000 clones listed, more than 70% are singletons. This TCR was sampled from an adult in good health and CMV-seropositive. The V gene is TRBV6-4, the J gene TRBJ2-3; 9 bases are shared with TRBD1. What was sequenced was memory CD4+ T cells from blood. CDR3 region: CASSEGTGKSNTQYF. The DNA for the CDR3 is TGTGCCAGCAGTGAGGGGACAGGGAAATCAAATACGCAGTATTTT.